This T cell receptor beta chain was retrieved from a study of blood T cell repertoires in COVID-19. Study-wide context: Sample material is recorded as cDNA or gDNA derived from T cells, B-cell-depleted T cells, or PBMCs.

Here immunoSEQ multiplex PCR was the method, and the copy in TCRdb shows in-frame clones only, minus some. The sample comprises around 220,000 clones, roughly 87% of which are singletons, and just under 6.5% rests with the top ten. The ends were cut back, 0 bases at V and 4 bases at J, with 13 bases in the middle. CDR1 is SGHDT and CDR2 is YYEEEE in the germline V gene. The CDR3 sequence is 15 residues long. This chain connects TRBV5-6 to TRBJ1-2; D is uncertain. The receptor's source is a young woman with acute COVID-19. Sequenced input: PBMCs or T cells enriched from blood (not recorded which). This CDR3 is CASSLEQIPLYGYTF. DNA for the CDR3: TGTGCCAGCAGCTTGGAACAGATTCCACTCTATGGCTACACCTTC.